The 8 T cell receptor beta chains given below trace back to one sample, sequenced in a study of T-cell reconstitution after alpha-beta-depleted transplantation in children. For TCRbeta, the library was prepared with unique molecular identifiers. TCRdb reprocessed the PCR reads via MiXCR and lists one record per CDR3 protein. The sample lists 85,000 to 120,000 distinct CDR3 sequences, 4.5% to 7.5% occurring once. This sample comprised PBMCs, mostly from graft donor cells, obtained 60 days after TCRalphabeta/CD19-depleted stem cell transplant. The receptors derive from a female patient aged 2-10 years who had a stem cell transplant for Fanconi anemia, so the T cells may come from the graft donor.

This clonotype was observed many times. V gene TRBV12-3 or TRBV12-4 combines with J gene TRBJ2-3; TRBD2 matches 8 bases. The junction had 5 bases not matched to a gene; V was cut back by 5 bases and J by 1 base. The CDR3 contains 15 residues. The CDR3 region has the DNA TGTGCCAGCAGTCCGCGGGGGGCGCGCACAGATACGCAGTATTTT. This encodes CASSPRGARTDTQYF.

This sequence joins TRBV29-1 and TRBJ2-7; 8 positions match TRBD2. Germline trimming cut 6 bases from V and 3 bases from J; bases unmatched to any gene: 7. The CDR3 has 13 residues. Germline V gene sequence: CDR1 SQVTM, CDR2 ANQGSEA. CDR3 in DNA: TGCAGCGTGGGCGGACTAGCCATCTACGAGCAGTACTTC. Protein sequence: CSVGGLAIYEQYF.

There are many counts of this clonotype. This chain links TRBV29-1 with TRBJ2-7; D perhaps matches TRBD1 (5 bases). The germline V gene encodes CDR1 SQVTM and CDR2 ANQGSEA. The CDR3 extends over 16 amino acids. The V gene lost 4 bases and the J gene lost 0 bases, with 19 bases spanning the gap. CDR3: CSVGQGGSLSSYEQYF. The CDR3 coding sequence is TGCAGCGTTGGCCAGGGTGGCTCCCTCTCCTCCTACGAGCAGTACTTC.

This clonotype was recorded at least ten times. This chain uses TRBV5-1 with TRBJ2-2, with D uncertain. CDR1 and CDR2 from the germline V gene are SGHRS and YFSETQ. The V gene lost 4 bases and the J gene lost 2 bases, with 6 bases spanning the gap. This CDR3 is 13 amino acids long. CDR3 DNA sequence: TGCGCCAGCAGCGCACTCAACACCGGGGAGCTGTTTTTT. It encodes CASSALNTGELFF.

This clonotype was counted a few times. The chain employs TRBV6-2 or TRBV6-3 and TRBJ2-7, with D perhaps matching TRBD1 or TRBD2 (5 bases each). Trimming took off 2 bases at V and 3 bases at J, with 8 bases between the two ends. The CDR3 sequence is 13 residues long. The germline CDR1 and CDR2 sequences are MNHEY and SVGEGT. The chain's CDR3 is CASSYGTRYEQYF. In DNA form, the CDR3 reads TGTGCCAGCAGTTACGGGACCCGCTACGAGCAGTACTTC.

This clonotype was detected ten times or more. This chain connects TRBV7-2 to TRBJ2-3, with unresolved D. This CDR3 is 13 amino acids long. The germline V gene has CDR1 SGHTA and CDR2 FQGNSA. Trimming left V 3 bases short and J 6 bases short, with 10 bases between. The DNA of the CDR3 is TGTGCCAGCAGCTTTATGCTCTTCGATACGCAGTATTTT. It translates to CASSFMLFDTQYF.

This clonotype was observed many times. The chain combines TRBV25-1 with TRBJ2-1, with 11 bases that match TRBD2. The trim removed 2 bases at V and 2 bases at J, leaving 8 bases unmatched. The germline gives CDR1 MGHDK, CDR2 SYGVNS. The CDR3 has 18 amino acids. The CDR3 nucleotides read TGTGCCAGCAGTGAACCCCCCCCTAGCGGGGGGCCCTACAATGAGCAGTTCTTC. Translation: CASSEPPPSGGPYNEQFF.

This clonotype was seen only a few times. The V and J genes are TRBV28 and TRBJ2-7; D could derive from TRBD1 or TRBD2 (5 bases each). This CDR3 is built from 11 residues. CDR1 is MDHEN and CDR2 is SYDVKM in the germline V gene. Trimming shortened V by 6 bases and J by 8 bases, and 11 bases separated the two germline ends. Written as DNA, the CDR3 is TGTGCCAGCAGGCGACCGGGACAGCAGTACTTC. Protein sequence: CASRRPGQQYF.